This T cell receptor beta chain is drawn from a study of blood T cell repertoires in COVID-19. Study-level information: Samples of COVID-19 (acute and convalescent) were obtained from the United States, Italy and Spain. T cells, B-cell-depleted T cells, or PBMCs supplied cDNA or gDNA.

As handled by the study authors: Researchers report that nucleated cell counts were estimated from reference gene primer amplification. Only in-frame clones appear in the TCRdb table, and some are missing; sequencing was by immunoSEQ multiplex PCR. The V and J calls and clone size are taken from that table; D and trimming were inferred from the DNA. The data hold 300,000 to 400,000 clones, with roughly 90% observed a single time. Followed longitudinally, the Seattle patients had been enrolled during active infection. Germline values: CDR1 LGHNA, CDR2 YNFKEQ. Trimming removed 2 bases from V and 6 bases from J; junction bases left unmatched: 7. The CDR3 contains 15 residues.

The sample taken for sequencing was peripheral blood. This TCR was recovered from a woman younger than 45 with COVID-19, enrolled during active disease. This chain joins TRBV4-2 and TRBJ2-1, with TRBD2 identical over 7 bases. In DNA, the CDR3 is TGTGCCAGCAGCCAACCGGCGTTAGCGGGCAATGAGCAGTTCTTC. It translates to CASSQPALAGNEQFF.